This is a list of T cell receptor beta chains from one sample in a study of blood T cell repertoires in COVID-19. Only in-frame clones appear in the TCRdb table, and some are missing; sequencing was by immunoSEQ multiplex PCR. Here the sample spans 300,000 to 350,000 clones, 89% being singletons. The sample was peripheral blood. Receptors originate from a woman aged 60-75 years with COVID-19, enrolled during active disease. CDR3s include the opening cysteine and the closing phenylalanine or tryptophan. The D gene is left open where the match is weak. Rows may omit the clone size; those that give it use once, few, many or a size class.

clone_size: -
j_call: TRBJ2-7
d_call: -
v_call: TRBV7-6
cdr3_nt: TGTGCCAGCAGCTTTCAGGGGGGCTACGAGCAGTACTTC
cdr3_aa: CASSFQGGYEQYF

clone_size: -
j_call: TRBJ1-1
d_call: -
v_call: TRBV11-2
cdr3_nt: TGTGCCAGCAGCTTAGGGAGGGGTGAGTTGAACACTGAAGCTTTCTTT
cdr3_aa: CASSLGRGELNTEAFF

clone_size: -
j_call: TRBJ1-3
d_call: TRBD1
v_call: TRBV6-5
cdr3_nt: TGTGCCAGCAGTTTGGGGACAGGGTTTTCTGGAAACACCATATATTTT
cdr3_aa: CASSLGTGFSGNTIYF

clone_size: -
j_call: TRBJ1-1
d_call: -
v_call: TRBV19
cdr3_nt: TGTGCCAGTAGTATTTCTGCCGGGGTGAACACTGAAGCTTTCTTT
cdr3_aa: CASSISAGVNTEAFF

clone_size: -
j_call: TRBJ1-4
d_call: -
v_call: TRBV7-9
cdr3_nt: TGTGCCAGCAGCTTAGCGGGAGGGGGTAATGAAAAACTGTTTTTT
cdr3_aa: CASSLAGGGNEKLFF

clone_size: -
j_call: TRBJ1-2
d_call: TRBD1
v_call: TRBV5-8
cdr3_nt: TGTGCCAGCAGCGGGACAGGGGACTATGGCTACACCTTC
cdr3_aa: CASSGTGDYGYTF

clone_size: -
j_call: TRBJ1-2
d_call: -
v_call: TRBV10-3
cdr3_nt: TGTGCCATCAGGGCGGACATGGGCTATGGCTACACCTTC
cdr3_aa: CAIRADMGYGYTF

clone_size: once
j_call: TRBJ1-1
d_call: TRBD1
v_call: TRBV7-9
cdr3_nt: TGTGCCAGCAGCTCAGGGACAGGGAACACTGAAGCTTTCTTT
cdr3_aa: CASSSGTGNTEAFF

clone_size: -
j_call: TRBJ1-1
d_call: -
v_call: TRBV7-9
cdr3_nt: TGTGCCAGCAGCTCCCGGGACTCAAGTGCTTTCTTT
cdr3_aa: CASSSRDSSAFF

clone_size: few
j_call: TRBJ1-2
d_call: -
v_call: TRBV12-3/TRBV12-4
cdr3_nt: TGTGCCAGCAGTTCTCCCTATGGCTACACCTTC
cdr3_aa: CASSSPYGYTF

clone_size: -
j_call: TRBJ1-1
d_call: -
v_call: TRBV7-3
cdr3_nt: TGTGCCAGCAGCCCAAACAGTGTTTTTGAAGCTTTCTTT
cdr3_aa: CASSPNSVFEAFF

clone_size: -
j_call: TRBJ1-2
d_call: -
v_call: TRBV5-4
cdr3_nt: TGTGCCAGCAGCTCCGACAGGCCATATGGCTACACCTTC
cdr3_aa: CASSSDRPYGYTF

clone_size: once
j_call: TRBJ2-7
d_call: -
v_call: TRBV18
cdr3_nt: TGTGCCAGCTCACCACTATGGGGGCAGGCCTACGAGCAGTACTTC
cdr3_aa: CASSPLWGQAYEQYF

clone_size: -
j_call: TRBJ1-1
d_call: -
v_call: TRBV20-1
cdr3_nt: TGCAGTGCTAGTAATCTCAGGGGCACTGAAGCTTTCTTT
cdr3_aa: CSASNLRGTEAFF

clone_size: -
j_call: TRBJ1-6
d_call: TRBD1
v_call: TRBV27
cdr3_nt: TGTGCCAGCAGTTTACAGGGGGCTTATAATTCACCCCTCCACTTT
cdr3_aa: CASSLQGAYNSPLHF

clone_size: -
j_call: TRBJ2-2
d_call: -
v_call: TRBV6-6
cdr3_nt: TGTGCCAGCAGTTCCCCCTCGCGGATCAACACCGGGGAGCTGTTTTTT
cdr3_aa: CASSSPSRINTGELFF

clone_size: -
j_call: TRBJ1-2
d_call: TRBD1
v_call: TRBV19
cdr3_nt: TGTGCCAGTAGTGTTGACAGGGAGTATGGCTACACCTTC
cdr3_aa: CASSVDREYGYTF

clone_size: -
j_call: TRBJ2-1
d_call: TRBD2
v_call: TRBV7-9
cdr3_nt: TGTGCCAGCAGATTCGGACTAGAGACCCCCTACAATGAGCAGTTCTTC
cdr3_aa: CASRFGLETPYNEQFF

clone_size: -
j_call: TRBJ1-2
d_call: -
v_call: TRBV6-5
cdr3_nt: TGTGCCAGCAGTTACTCGATGGCGGTCTCGGGAGGCTACACCTTC
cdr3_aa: CASSYSMAVSGGYTF

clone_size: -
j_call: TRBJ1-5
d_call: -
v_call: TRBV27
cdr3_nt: TGTGCCAGCAGTGCTCAGGGGCCAAATCAGCCCCAGCATTTT
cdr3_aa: CASSAQGPNQPQHF

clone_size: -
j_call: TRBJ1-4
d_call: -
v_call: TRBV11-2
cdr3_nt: TGTGCCAGCAGCTATTTCTCCGGGAGCAGTGAAAAACTGTTTTTT
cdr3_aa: CASSYFSGSSEKLFF

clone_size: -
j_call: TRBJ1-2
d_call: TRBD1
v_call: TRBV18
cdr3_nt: TGTGCCAGCTCACCGCTACAGGGGGAAAATGGCTACACCTTC
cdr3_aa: CASSPLQGENGYTF

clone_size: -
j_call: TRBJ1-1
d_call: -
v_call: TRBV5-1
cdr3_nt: TGCGCCAGCAGCAGGGAGACAATAATGAACACTGAAGCTTTCTTT
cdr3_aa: CASSRETIMNTEAFF

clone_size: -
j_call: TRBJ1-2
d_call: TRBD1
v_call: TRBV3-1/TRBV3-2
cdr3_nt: TGTGCCAGCAGCCAAGTCCAGGGGGCAGGTGGCTACACCTTC
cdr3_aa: CASSQVQGAGGYTF

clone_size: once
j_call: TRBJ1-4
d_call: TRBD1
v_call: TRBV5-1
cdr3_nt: TGCGCCAGCGGAAGGACAGGGGGAAATGAAAAACTGTTTTTT
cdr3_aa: CASGRTGGNEKLFF

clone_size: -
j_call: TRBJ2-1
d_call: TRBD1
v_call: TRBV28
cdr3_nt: TGTGCCAGCAGTTCCCCGGGACAGGGGACCGATGAGCAGTTCTTC
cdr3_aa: CASSSPGQGTDEQFF

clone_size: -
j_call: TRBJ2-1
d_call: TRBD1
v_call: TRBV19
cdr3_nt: TGTGCCAGTAGTAACGACAGGGGGAGGTATCCCTACAATGAGCAGTTCTTC
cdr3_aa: CASSNDRGRYPYNEQFF

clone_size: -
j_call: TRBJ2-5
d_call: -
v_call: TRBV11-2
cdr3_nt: TGTGCCAGCAGCTTAGATCTTATAGGGGGTGTTTCAAGGACCCAGTACTTC
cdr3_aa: CASSLDLIGGVSRTQYF

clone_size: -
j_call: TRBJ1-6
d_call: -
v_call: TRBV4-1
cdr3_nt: TGCGCCAGCAGCCAAGATAAGGGGGTCCCACGATTTGACTATAATTCACCCCTCCACTTT
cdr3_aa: CASSQDKGVPRFDYNSPLHF

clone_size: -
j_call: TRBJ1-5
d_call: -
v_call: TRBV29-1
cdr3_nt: TGCAGCGTTCCGGCGGAGTATAGCAATCAGCCCCAGCATTTT
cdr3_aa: CSVPAEYSNQPQHF

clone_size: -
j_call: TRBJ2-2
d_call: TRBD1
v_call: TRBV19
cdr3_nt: TGTGCCAGTAGTCGGGACAGGGTGTCCGGGGAGCTGTTTTTT
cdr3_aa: CASSRDRVSGELFF

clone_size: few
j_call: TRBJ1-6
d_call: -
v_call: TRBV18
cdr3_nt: TGTGCCAGCTCACCACAAGGGAGAGGTTCACCCCTCCACTTT
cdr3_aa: CASSPQGRGSPLHF

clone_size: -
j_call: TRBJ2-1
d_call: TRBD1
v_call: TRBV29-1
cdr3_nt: TGCAGCGTTGAAGGGGACAGGGGGATCACTGAGCAGTTCTTC
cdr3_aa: CSVEGDRGITEQFF

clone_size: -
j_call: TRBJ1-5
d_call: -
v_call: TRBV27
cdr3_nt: TGTGCCAGCAGTTTTACAGGGATCCATCAGCCCCAGCATTTT
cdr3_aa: CASSFTGIHQPQHF

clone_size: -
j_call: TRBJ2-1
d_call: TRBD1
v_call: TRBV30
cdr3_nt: TGTGCCTGGGTGGACAGGGGGCCATACAATGAGCAGTTCTTC
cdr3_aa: CAWVDRGPYNEQFF

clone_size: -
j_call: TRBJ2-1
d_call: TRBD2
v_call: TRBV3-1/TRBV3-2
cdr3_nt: TGTGCCAGCAGCCATCAAAGAGCGGGGGGCCCCAATGAGCAGTTCTTC
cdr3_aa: CASSHQRAGGPNEQFF

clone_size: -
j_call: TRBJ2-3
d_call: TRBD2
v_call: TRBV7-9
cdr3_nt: TGTGCCAGCAGCTTAGCCGGGGGGGCCGGCACAGATACGCAGTATTTT
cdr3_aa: CASSLAGGAGTDTQYF

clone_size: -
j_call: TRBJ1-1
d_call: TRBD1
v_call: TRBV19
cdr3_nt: TGTGCCAGTAGTAGATTGGGGACAGTGAGGGAACCTGAAGCTTTCTTT
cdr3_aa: CASSRLGTVREPEAFF

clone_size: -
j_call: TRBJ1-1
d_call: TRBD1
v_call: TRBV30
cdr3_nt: TGTGCCTGGAGTGTCGGACAGGGGGACACTGAAGCTTTCTTT
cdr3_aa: CAWSVGQGDTEAFF

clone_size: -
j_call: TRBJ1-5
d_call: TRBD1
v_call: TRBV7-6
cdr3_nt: TGTGCCAGCAGCTTATCTGGGACAGGGAAACCCAATCAGCCCCAGCATTTT
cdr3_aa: CASSLSGTGKPNQPQHF

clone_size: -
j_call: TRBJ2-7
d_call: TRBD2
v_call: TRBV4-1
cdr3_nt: TGCGCCAGCAGCTATTCAACGACTAGCGGGGGCCTATACGAGCAGTACTTC
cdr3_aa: CASSYSTTSGGLYEQYF

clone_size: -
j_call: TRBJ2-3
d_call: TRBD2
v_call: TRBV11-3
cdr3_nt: TGTGCCAGCAGCTTGGGGGGGGTGACAGATACGCAGTATTTT
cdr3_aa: CASSLGGVTDTQYF

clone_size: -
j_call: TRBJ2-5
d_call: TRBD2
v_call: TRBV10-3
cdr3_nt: TGTGCCATCAGTGAAGGACTAGCGGGGGGGCCTTCGGAGACCCAGTACTTC
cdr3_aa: CAISEGLAGGPSETQYF